The TCR beta chain under discussion was sequenced for a study of molecular identifiers for immune sequencing clone quantification. This clonotype was seen repeatedly, ten times or more. TCRdb reprocessed the PCR reads with MiXCR, giving one entry per CDR3 protein. This sample has 300,000 to 400,000 distinct CDR3 sequences, with about a quarter found just once. CDR1 and CDR2 (germline): SGHVS, FQNEAQ. CDR3 length: 15 residues. Trimming removed 6 bases from V and 1 base from J; junction bases left unmatched: 8. The J gene is TRBJ1-1, the V gene TRBV7-8; TRBD1 matches 7 bases. This TCR was recovered from a human donor in good health. Some libraries in this study had Jurkat cell RNA spiked in. What was sequenced was naive CD8+ T cells from blood, with Jurkat cell RNA spiked in. Subset in this sample: FACS-sorted CD8+CD4-CCR7+CD45RA+ naive T cells. CDR3 region: CASSANRGPNTEAFF. The CDR3 DNA sequence: TGTGCCAGCAGTGCAAACAGGGGCCCGAACACTGAAGCTTTCTTT.